What follows are 24 T cell receptor beta chains derived from one specimen sequenced in a study of cytotoxic CD8 clonotypes in ibrutinib-treated CLL. Here immunoSEQ multiplex PCR was the method, and the copy in TCRdb shows in-frame clones only, minus some. The profile shows about 200,000 clones, just over 70% of them singletons. The sample in question was PBMCs, obtained after 12 months of ibrutinib treatment. The receptors here all came from a human donor with chronic lymphocytic leukemia.

There are a few counts of this clone. The V and J genes are TRBV9 and TRBJ2-1; 11 positions match TRBD2. This CDR3 is built from 15 residues. V lost 4 bases, J lost 10 bases, and 10 bases stayed unmatched. Germline loops: CDR1 SGDLS, CDR2 YYNGEE. This CDR3 is CASSYGGVAGGEQFF. The CDR3 DNA reads TGTGCCAGCAGCTACGGTGGGGTAGCGGGAGGGGAGCAGTTCTTC.

V usage is TRBV4-3 and J usage is TRBJ2-1; 12 bases map to TRBD2. V was pared by 1 base and J by 9 bases, with 7 bases of the junction left unmatched. The CDR3 consists of 16 residues. Germline CDR1 is LGHNA and CDR2 is YSLEER. CDR3 in DNA: TGCGCCAGCAGCCAAGTCTGGGCTAGCGGGAGGGTTGAGCAGTTCTTC. It specifies CASSQVWASGRVEQFF.

The genes are TRBV9 and TRBJ2-1; TRBD1 might be the D (5 bases). V was clipped by 1 base and J by 7 bases, with 6 bases between them. The CDR3 loop spans 12 amino acids. The germline V gene has CDR1 SGDLS and CDR2 YYNGEE. CDR3 nucleotide sequence: TGTGCCAGCAGCGTACAGGGAAATGAGCAGTTCTTC. Translating it yields CASSVQGNEQFF.

The chain is built from TRBV27 and TRBJ1-1; no clear D gene. Per germline, CDR1 MNHEY and CDR2 SMNVEV (reference sequence). The CDR3 is 14 residues long. Trimming took off 5 bases at V and 1 base at J, with 11 bases between the two ends. CDR3: CASSPYPGNTEAFF. The CDR3 DNA reads as TGTGCCAGCAGTCCATACCCTGGGAACACTGAAGCTTTCTTT.

This chain uses TRBV5-5 with TRBJ2-4; possible D gene TRBD1, 5 bases. Trimming left V 0 bases short and J 4 bases short, with 11 bases between. The CDR3 is 15 residues long. Looked up from germline, CDR1 is SGHKS and CDR2 is YYEKEE (reference sequence). CDR3 DNA: TGTGCCAGCAGCTTGGGACAGATGCCAAAAAACATTCAGTACTTC. Protein: CASSLGQMPKNIQYF.

The chain carries TRBV28 and TRBJ2-3; D call uncertain. Germline CDR1 reads MDHEN; CDR2 reads SYDVKM. CDR3 length equals 12 residues. V lost 5 bases, J lost 2 bases, and 5 bases lay in between. CDR3 in DNA: TGTGCCAGCAGTCTCTACACAGATACGCAGTATTTT. Its protein product is CASSLYTDTQYF.

This clone was observed a few times. The gene calls are TRBV6-5 and TRBJ2-7; either TRBD1 or TRBD2 may supply D (5 bases each). The V gene lost 4 bases and the J gene lost 2 bases, with 15 bases spanning the gap. CDR1 MNHEY and CDR2 SVGAGI come from the germline V gene. CDR3 size: 15 residues. This CDR3 is CASSSTGPRPYEQYF. The CDR3, as DNA: TGTGCCAGCAGTTCAACGGGACCGAGACCCTACGAGCAGTACTTC.

J is TRBJ1-6 and V is TRBV6-4; TRBD1 agrees at 7 bases. Germline CDR1 reads MRHNA; CDR2 reads SNTAGT. V shed 2 bases and J 5 bases; nucleotides not matched to a gene: 9. CDR3 length: 17 residues. Here the CDR3 reads CASSDPSGTEDNSPLHF. CDR3 nucleotides: TGTGCCAGCAGTGACCCCTCCGGGACAGAGGATAATTCACCCCTCCACTTT.

This chain connects TRBV7-9 to TRBJ1-1; 9 nucleotides agree with TRBD1. Germline trimming cut 1 base from V and 3 bases from J; bases unmatched to any gene: 6. This CDR3 comprises 16 residues. CDR1 SEHNR and CDR2 FQNEAQ come from the germline V gene (reference sequence). This chain's CDR3 is CASSLEQGAWDTEAFF. The CDR3 nucleotides read TGTGCCAGCAGCTTAGAACAGGGGGCTTGGGACACTGAAGCTTTCTTT.

The CDR3 DNA follows: TGTGCCTGGAGTGTACTCGGGGTAACTAATGAAAAACTGTTTTTT. Translated, it gives CAWSVLGVTNEKLFF. V and J are TRBV30 and TRBJ1-4; D is undetermined. CDR3 size: 15 residues. V shed 0 bases and J shed 1 base, with 9 bases lying between them. Germline V gene data show CDR1 as GTSNPN and CDR2 as SVGIG (reference sequence).

To note about this clone: The same CDR3 is also encoded by other DNA sequences in this sample. The chain uses TRBV5-1 and TRBJ1-5; 7 bases match TRBD1. Germline CDR1 reads SGHRS; CDR2 reads YFSETQ. The CDR3 consists of 14 residues. V lost 4 bases and J lost 2; bases outside the gene matches: 3. CDR3 sequence: CASSLTGGNQPQHF. The DNA of the CDR3 is TGCGCCAGCAGCCTCACAGGGGGCAATCAGCCCCAGCATTTT.

This chain links TRBV30 with TRBJ2-7, with 8 bases identical to TRBD2. Per the germline V gene, CDR1 is GTSNPN and CDR2 is SVGIG (reference sequence). The CDR3 is 13 amino acids. V lost 0 bases, J lost 6 bases, and 4 bases stayed unmatched. The CDR3 DNA follows: TGTGCCTGGAGTGTACTGGCGGGGGGCGAGCAGTACTTC. Translation gives CAWSVLAGGEQYF.

A note on this clone: In the same sample, other DNA sequences code for this CDR3. The chain is built from TRBV18 and TRBJ2-3; D call uncertain. The V gene lost 3 bases and the J gene lost 3 bases, with 4 bases spanning the gap. Germline CDR1 and CDR2: KGHSH and LQKENI. CDR3 length: 12 residues. CDR3 amino acids: CASSPQTDTQYF. The CDR3 nucleotides read TGTGCCAGCTCACCCCAAACAGATACGCAGTATTTT.

V gene TRBV5-1 combines with J gene TRBJ2-3; weak D call: TRBD1 (5 bases). V was clipped by 5 bases and J by 4 bases, with 17 bases between them. Germline CDR1 is SGHRS and CDR2 is YFSETQ. CDR3 length: 15 residues. Here the CDR3 DNA reads TGCGCCAGCAGTCCCGGGCCACAGGCCGCAGATACGCAGTATTTT. As protein: CASSPGPQAADTQYF. Combining the CDR3 with reference TRBV5-1 and TRBJ2-3 gives the whole variable domain KAGVTQTPRYLIKTRGQQVTLSCSPISGHRSVSWYQQTPGQGLQFLFEYFSETQRNKGNFPGRFSGRQFSNSRSEMNVSTLELGDSALYLCASSPGPQAADTQYFGPGTRLTVL.

This clone was found a few times. CDR3 sequence: CASSIQQGGRNQPQHF. DNA of the CDR3: TGTGCCAGTAGTATCCAACAGGGGGGCCGTAATCAGCCCCAGCATTTT. The chain employs TRBV19 and TRBJ1-5; 8 positions agree with TRBD1. This CDR3 has 16 amino acids. Germline CDR1 LNHDA, CDR2 SQIVND (reference sequence). Trimming at V came to 3 bases and at J to 4 bases, leaving 8 bases not matched to a gene.

V is TRBV9 and J is TRBJ1-1, with D possibly TRBD1 on 6 matching bases. The CDR3 runs to 14 residues. Germline CDR1 SGDLS, CDR2 YYNGEE. V was cut by 6 bases and J by 6 bases, with 18 bases left in between. The CDR3 DNA reads TGTGCCAGCACCCAAGGCCCCAGGGGCGCTGAAGCTTTCTTT. Protein: CASTQGPRGAEAFF.

This clone was observed once. The V gene is TRBV15, the J gene TRBJ2-3; 10 positions agree with TRBD1. V gave up 1 base and J gave up 1 base; unmatched junction bases: 5. The germline gives CDR1 LNHNV, CDR2 YYDKDF (reference sequence). The CDR3 extends over 17 amino acids. CDR3 nucleotide sequence: TGTGCCACCAGCAGAGCCGACAGGGGGCCAGGCACAGATACGCAGTATTTT. Its protein product is CATSRADRGPGTDTQYF.

In regard to this clone: The same CDR3 arises from other DNA sequences in this sample as well. The rearrangement joins TRBV6-5 to TRBJ2-7; the D gene is possibly TRBD1 (5 bases). Germline V gene data show CDR1 as MNHEY and CDR2 as SVGAGI. The CDR3 runs 14 residues. V was clipped by 0 bases and J by 2 bases, with 8 bases between them. The CDR3 region is CASSYSWGTYEQYF. CDR3 bases: TGTGCCAGCAGTTACTCTTGGGGCACCTACGAGCAGTACTTC.

The chain employs TRBV19 and TRBJ1-1; D not certain. The germline V gene encodes CDR1 LNHDA and CDR2 SQIVND (reference sequence). The V and J ends lost 2 bases and 5 bases respectively, with 15 bases between them. The CDR3 covers 15 residues. The CDR3 reads CASSIRAALGTEAFF. The CDR3 region has the DNA TGTGCCAGTAGTATAAGGGCAGCCTTGGGGACTGAAGCTTTCTTT. The full variable domain, in which reference TRBV19 and TRBJ1-1 provide the parts outside the CDR3, is DGGITQSPKYLFRKEGQNVTLSCEQNLNHDAMYWYRQDPGQGLRLIYYSQIVNDFQKGDIAEGYSVSREKKESFPLTVTSAQKNPTAFYLCASSIRAALGTEAFFGQGTRLTVV.

This chain joins TRBV5-1 and TRBJ1-1, with TRBD1 identical over 7 bases. The V gene's germline CDR1 is SGHRS and CDR2 YFSETQ. Germline trimming cut 3 bases from V and 1 base from J; bases unmatched to any gene: 6. This CDR3 contains 15 residues. The CDR3 spells CASSSGQEKNTEAFF. The DNA for the CDR3 is TGCGCCAGCAGCTCAGGACAGGAGAAGAACACTGAAGCTTTCTTT.

The chain uses TRBV9 and TRBJ2-1; 8 bases fit TRBD2. The CDR3 length is 15 residues. Germline trimming cut 7 bases from V and 9 bases from J; bases unmatched to any gene: 15. The germline V gene encodes CDR1 SGDLS and CDR2 YYNGEE. CDR3 coding DNA: TGTGCCAGCTCCCGGGAGGGGGGGATGATCAGTGAGCAGTTCTTC. Translation gives CASSREGGMISEQFF.

The chain employs TRBV7-3 and TRBJ2-3, with D perhaps matching TRBD2 (5 bases). V gave up 5 bases and J gave up 0 bases, with 15 bases separating them. The germline CDR1 and CDR2 sequences are SGHTA and FQGTGA. The CDR3 length is 16 residues. The CDR3 here is CASSPRGSTSTDTQYF. CDR3 nucleotide sequence: TGTGCCAGCAGCCCGCGAGGGTCCACTAGCACAGATACGCAGTATTTT.

The count of this clone is one. The chain joins TRBV2 to TRBJ1-2; D possibly corresponds to TRBD1 (5 bases). Germline V gene sequence: CDR1 SNHLY, CDR2 FYNNEI. The V gene lost 7 bases and the J gene lost 4 bases, with 13 bases spanning the gap. The CDR3 consists of 13 residues. The CDR3 here is CASTPGGGYGYTF. Here the CDR3 DNA reads TGTGCCAGCACCCCCGGGGGGGGCTATGGCTACACCTTC.

The gene calls are TRBV27 and TRBJ1-5; D not resolved. The V end was cut by 1 base, the J end by 5 bases, with 6 bases between. Germline assignment: CDR1 MNHEY and CDR2 SMNVEV (reference sequence). The CDR3 is 13 amino acids. CDR3 region: CASSLYWDQPQHF. CDR3 nucleotides: TGTGCCAGCAGTTTATATTGGGATCAGCCCCAGCATTTT.